This passage covers 7 T cell receptor beta chains from one sample sequenced in a study of blood T cells in healthy people across ages. Together with a sample-barcoded 5' primer, a J-beta primer mix was included in a second PCR lasting roughly 7 to 11 cycles. TCRdb redid the calling of the 5' RACE reads with MiXCR, one entry per CDR3 protein. This table holds some 800,000 distinct CDR3 sequences, 25% found once. These data also featured in a second study, about T cells of mothers and their children.

Sequenced sample: blood. All receptors come from a boy aged 5-17 years in good health.

This clonotype occurred a few times. The gene calls are TRBV27 and TRBJ2-5; 13 bases align to TRBD2. The germline V gene encodes CDR1 MNHEY and CDR2 SMNVEV (reference sequence). This CDR3 is built from 14 residues. The trim removed 8 bases at V and 4 bases at J, leaving 4 bases unmatched. As DNA, the CDR3 is TGTGCCAGCCGGACTAGCGGGAGCGGAGAGACCCAGTACTTC. This sequence encodes CASRTSGSGETQYF.

This clonotype was picked up a small number of times. This sequence joins TRBV4-1 and TRBJ1-3; unclear D gene. Germline CDR1 MGHRA, CDR2 YSYEKL. Trimming took 2 bases from V and 0 from J, leaving 2 bases between them. The CDR3 totals 13 residues. The CDR3, as DNA: TGCGCCAGCAGCCAAACCTCTGGAAACACCATATATTTT. Amino acids: CASSQTSGNTIYF.

In this sample, this clonotype turned up a few times. The rearrangement joins TRBV20-1 to TRBJ2-5; no definite D call. Trimming stripped 1 base from V and 3 bases from J, with 3 bases between. Looked up from germline, CDR1 is DFQATT and CDR2 is SNEGSKA (reference sequence). This CDR3 has 11 residues. CDR3 loop: CSARVEETQYF. The DNA of the CDR3 is TGCAGTGCTAGAGTAGAAGAGACCCAGTACTTC.

This clonotype showed up just a few times. The chain employs TRBV18 and TRBJ2-7; D unresolved. Per germline, CDR1 KGHSH and CDR2 LQKENI. The CDR3 has 16 residues. The V end was cut by 4 bases, the J end by 2 bases, with 18 bases between. CDR3 sequence (DNA): TGTGCCAGCTCACAGGGTCTACAATCTTCTACCTACGAGCAGTACTTC. Amino acids: CASSQGLQSSTYEQYF.

The table lists this clonotype with a few counts. The J gene is TRBJ1-1, the V gene TRBV12-3 or TRBV12-4; tentative D call: TRBD1 (6 bases). Trimming stripped 6 bases from V and 6 bases from J, with 14 bases between. CDR3 length: 13 residues. The CDR3 loop reads CASRGSRGAEAFF. CDR3 sequence (DNA): TGTGCCAGCAGGGGATCCAGGGGCGCTGAAGCTTTCTTT.

This chain joins TRBV7-6 and TRBJ2-3; possibly TRBD2 for D (9 bases). Per the germline V gene, CDR1 is SGHVS and CDR2 is FNYEAQ. The CDR3 runs to 18 residues. V was cut by 5 bases and J by 2 bases, with 23 bases left in between. CDR3 sequence reads: CASSTRPRGGQDTDTQYF. CDR3 in DNA: TGTGCCAGCAGCACAAGGCCGCGGGGGGGACAGGACACAGATACGCAGTATTTT.

The count of this clonotype is one. J is TRBJ1-6 and V is TRBV28, with 9 bases matching TRBD1. The germline V gene encodes CDR1 MDHEN and CDR2 SYDVKM. Unmatched junction bases numbered 16, after V lost 6 bases and J lost 4 bases. CDR3 length equals 19 residues. CDR3: CASRSDGTGSFDYNSPLHF. CDR3 coding DNA: TGTGCCAGCAGATCTGACGGGACAGGGAGCTTTGATTATAATTCACCCCTCCACTTT.